The table lists the clone carrying this TCR beta chain with a few counts. Sequenced by immunoSEQ multiplex PCR; TCRdb stores in-frame clones only, minus some. The sample lists under 200,000 clones, 85% to 95% occurring once. This entry is derived from a study of blood T cell repertoires in COVID-19. Study-wide background: The United States, Italy and Spain supplied acute and convalescent COVID-19 samples. From T cells, B-cell-depleted T cells, or PBMCs came the material, which was cDNA or gDNA.

In germline, CDR1 is SGDLS, CDR2 YYNGEE. The CDR3 is 15 amino acids. The ends were cut back, 0 bases at V and 4 bases at J, with 11 bases in the middle. The origin of this receptor is a man aged 45 to 65 with acute or convalescent COVID-19. Sequencing used peripheral blood. The chain combines TRBV9 with TRBJ1-5; no clear D gene. Here the CDR3 reads CASSVEEGPNQPQHF. The CDR3 DNA reads as TGTGCCAGCAGCGTAGAAGAGGGCCCAAATCAGCCCCAGCATTTT.